This TCR beta chain was recorded in a study of blood T cell repertoires in COVID-19. TCRdb keeps only in-frame clones here, not all; method: immunoSEQ multiplex PCR. The sample lists about 300,000 clones, around four fifths occurring once. This CDR3 is built from 15 residues. V gave up 0 bases and J gave up 9 bases; unmatched junction bases: 6. CDR1 LGHNA and CDR2 YNFKEQ come from the germline V gene. This chain connects TRBV4-2 to TRBJ2-1; TRBD2 matches at 9 bases. Material for sequencing was peripheral blood. The origin of this receptor is a woman between 50 and 59 years old who had recovered from COVID-19. The CDR3 nucleotides read TGTGCCAGCAGCCAAGAAGAGCTAGCGGGACGTGAGCAGTTCTTC. Translation: CASSQEELAGREQFF.